These T cell receptor beta chains were read from a single sample in a study of blood T cell repertoires in COVID-19. Assay: immunoSEQ multiplex PCR; the TCRdb copy retains only in-frame clones and omits some. The sample has fewer than 200,000 clones, 88% seen once; the top ten hold roughly 9%. Material: PBMCs or T cells enriched from blood (not recorded which). The receptors originated from a woman aged 18-30 years who had recovered from COVID-19. Both conserved end residues are part of each CDR3.

>TRBJ2-2|TRBV19
CASSIPRGPAGELFF
>TRBJ2-2|TRBV20-1
CSASRTGSTGELFF
>TRBJ1-6|TRBV6-5
CAVGLRNSPLHF
>TRBJ1-6|TRBV6-5
CASSSYTGFRSPLHF
>TRBJ2-7|TRBV4-1
CASSLSNRVSSYEQYF
>TRBJ1-2|TRBV6-5
CASSFPDSFNYGYTF
>TRBJ2-1|TRBV3-1/TRBV3-2
CASSHALRDRGHREQFF
>TRBJ2-1|TRBV29-1
CSVANRAYNEQFF
>TRBJ2-1|TRBV2
CASSGRASSYNEQFF
>TRBJ2-2|TRBV20-1
CSASGPGELFF
>TRBJ1-1|TRBV19
CASSISGQNTEAFF
>TRBJ2-2|TRBV19
CASSKGVGGTGELFF
>TRBJ2-6|TRBV2
CASSESSGANVLTF
>TRBJ2-3|TRBV2
CASSDSWGTTTDTQYF
>TRBJ2-1|TRBV5-4
CASSFSGSYNEQFF
>TRBJ1-1|TRBV9
CASSVVPSNTEAFF
>TRBJ1-1|TRBV4-2
CASSRPGTGEVNTEAFF
>TRBJ1-1|TRBV7-2
CASSLARLNTEAFF
>TRBJ1-1|TRBV12-3/TRBV12-4
CASTDMNTEAFF
>TRBJ2-5|TRBV3-1/TRBV3-2
CASSPFRTSVTGETQYF
>TRBJ1-4|TRBV6-5
CASSYGGLGEKLFF
>TRBJ1-4|TRBV9
CASSARVGGAGEKLFF
>TRBJ1-1|TRBV19
CASSWDGGTGVSEAFF
>TRBJ1-1|TRBV2
CASSESTGKLPFF